This TCR beta chain was observed in a study of PD-1 blockade in classical Hodgkin lymphoma. Study conclusions and caveats: By C4D1, diversity of CD4+ TCRs had risen significantly, whereas that of CD8+ TCRs had not.

Sequenced by immunoSEQ multiplex PCR; TCRdb stores in-frame clones only, minus some. This sample yields 9,300 or so clones, of which roughly 70% are seen a single time; roughly a tenth belongs to the top ten. Regarding this clone: Its antigen is unidentified.

Noted time point: cycle 4 day 1 (C4D1), after 5 to 7 weeks of nivolumab. Exposure to brentuximab vedotin varied, and each patient had relapsed following autologous stem cell transplantation. Magnetic negative selection, applied to thawed PBMCs, was used to isolate the CD8+ T cells. The germline gives CDR1 SGHTA, CDR2 FQGNSA. The CDR3 extends over 15 amino acids. V shed 3 bases and J shed 2 bases, with 13 bases lying between them. The rearrangement links TRBV7-2 to TRBJ2-5; D is possibly TRBD2 (5 bases). The sequence derives from a human donor with classical Hodgkin lymphoma. The specimen was CD8+ T cells from blood, collected before the fourth cycle of nivolumab. CDR3 bases: TGTGCCAGCAGCTTTGGACTGTGGCCACAAGAGACCCAGTACTTC. It encodes CASSFGLWPQETQYF. The complete variable domain, with remaining parts taken from reference TRBV7-2 and TRBJ2-5, reads GAGVSQSPSNKVTEKGKDVELRCDPISGHTALYWYRQSLGQGLEFLIYFQGNSAPDKSGLPSDRFSAERTGGSVSTLTIQRTQQEDSAVYLCASSFGLWPQETQYFGPGTRLLVL.